This T cell receptor (beta chain) was identified during a study of blood T cell repertoires in COVID-19. Study overall: PBMCs, B-cell-depleted T cells, or T cells provided the cDNA or gDNA that made up the material.

Participants, roughly 18 to 90 years old, spanned around 25 US areas. Cohorts were determined from participant-reported clinical history. Recovered participants had two consecutive negative NP/OP PCR tests, healthcare professional clearance, or symptom resolution. V was clipped by 2 bases and J by 6 bases; unmatched bases: 8. This CDR3 contains 16 residues. In germline, CDR1 is SGHVS, CDR2 FNYEAQ. The assay was immunoSEQ multiplex PCR, and TCRdb's table has in-frame clones only and misses some. This sample has about 200,000 clones, with more than 80% found just once. Sample: PBMCs or T cells enriched from blood (not recorded which). This sequence joins TRBV7-6 and TRBJ2-1; TRBD2 aligns across 9 bases. The receptor's source is a woman between 18 and 29 years old who had recovered from COVID-19. CDR3 protein: CASSLPAGGVSNEQFF. CDR3 DNA: TGTGCCAGCAGCTTACCAGCGGGGGGCGTAAGCAATGAGCAGTTCTTC.